The text below deals with one TCR beta chain. The record originates from a study of low-dose radiotherapy and immunotherapy resistance in tumors. Study-wide context: Cohort 1 patients were irradiated with 0.5 Gy fractions every 2 weeks to 6.5 Gy total.

Priming of first-strand cDNA relied on TRAV- and TRBV-specific primers (covering alpha and beta chains). TCR amplification involved about 20 PCR cycles with a constant-region primer and V-primer adapter. By in vitro transcription, the isolated mRNA was amplified. A single record per CDR3 protein comes from TCRdb applying MiXCR to the reads. The table has roughly 90,000 distinct CDR3 sequences, 20% to 25% seen once. Noted time point: after trial treatment. The sample's treatment: LDRT plus nivolumab, ipilimumab, low-dose cyclophosphamide and aspirin (RACIN trial). CDR1 is SGHVS and CDR2 is FQNEAQ in the germline V gene. V was cut by 4 bases and J by 5 bases, with 7 bases left in between. The CDR3 loop spans 12 amino acids.

This chain connects TRBV7-8 to TRBJ2-3, with a tentative D call TRBD1 (5 bases). The specimen comprised PBMCs, sampled after low-dose radiotherapy plus immunotherapy. The clonotype was recovered from a female donor with ovarian cancer. The CDR3 loop reads CASSSDRDTQYF. The CDR3 coding sequence is TGTGCCAGCAGCTCCGACAGAGATACGCAGTATTTT.